These T cell receptor beta chains were read from a single sample in a study of CDR3 diversity in severe acne. One entry per CDR3 protein, called by TCRdb with MiXCR from the PCR reads. The table records about 93,000 distinct CDR3 sequences, over 45% of them present only once. The specimen was blood. Receptors originate from a male donor in good health, serving as a control. CDR3s leave out the opening cysteine and the closing phenylalanine or tryptophan.

v_gene,j_gene,len,CDR3aa
TRBV9,TRBJ2-7,12,ASSPTTGENEQY
TRBV2,TRBJ2-7,14,ASSVVAGASSYEQY
TRBV7-3,TRBJ1-4,12,ASSQGAGREKLF
TRBV6-1,TRBJ2-7,12,ASSEKGLDYEQY
TRBV25-1,TRBJ2-5,13,ASSELVAGGKTQY
TRBV25-1,TRBJ1-2,14,ASSETAEGVGDGYT
TRBV4-1,TRBJ1-5,13,ASSQVGGFNQPQH
TRBV20-1,TRBJ2-3,19,SAHGEYGYTFGSGSTDTQY
TRBV9,TRBJ2-7,12,ASSVAPGHYEQY
TRBV11-2,TRBJ1-6,13,ASSLGPGSNSPLH
TRBV29-1,TRBJ1-3,12,SVEWQEAGNTIY
TRBV4-1,TRBJ2-5,11,ASSQGYQETQY
TRBV7-9,TRBJ2-7,13,ASSSHRDRGYEQY
TRBV20-1,TRBJ2-5,10,SAGDRAETQY
TRBV14,TRBJ2-7,11,ASSQVGRYEQY
TRBV7-9,TRBJ1-1,11,ASSSSGGREAF
TRBV24-1,TRBJ2-2,15,ATSELDRDSPPGELF
TRBV6-5,TRBJ1-5,12,ASSPGRGARPQH
TRBV4-2,TRBJ2-6,14,ASNQEGVSGANVLT
TRBV11-2,TRBJ2-3,14,ASSLLSGERTDTQY
TRBV20-1,TRBJ1-1,12,SAKEASSNTEAF
TRBV9,TRBJ1-2,11,ASSVGTAAGYT
TRBV9,TRBJ1-1,11,ASSESGSTEAF
TRBV9,TRBJ2-2,12,ASSSGRVAGELF
TRBV24-1,TRBJ2-5,11,ATASGMRETQY
TRBV9,TRBJ1-2,10,ASSATDYGYT
TRBV5-1,TRBJ1-2,12,ASSQARGGYGYT
TRBV25-1,TRBJ2-7,13,ASRPTGRLSYEQY
TRBV5-6,TRBJ2-7,9,ASSLNYEQY
TRBV28,TRBJ2-7,16,ASSPFGARREGLYEQY
TRBV25-1,TRBJ2-2,11,ASSERLTGELF
TRBV27,TRBJ1-6,12,ASSSGGRNSPLH
TRBV5-1,TRBJ2-7,12,ASSLLRGPYEQY
TRBV6-1,TRBJ2-3,7,ASSLAQY
TRBV4-1,TRBJ2-5,13,ASSQENASGRVKY
TRBV4-2,TRBJ1-2,12,ASSQVGDSHGYT
TRBV10-3,TRBJ2-7,13,AISEGRDRGNEQY
TRBV3-1,TRBJ1-1,15,ASSQDFLQGGQTEAF
TRBV18,TRBJ2-1,14,ASSLGTSGAYNEQF
TRBV2,TRBJ1-2,11,ASSIGGERGYT
TRBV7-2,TRBJ2-5,14,ASSLGRGGAQETQY
TRBV7-6,TRBJ2-3,9,ASSFSDTQY
TRBV5-1,TRBJ2-5,13,ASSEQGIGNQPQY
TRBV7-9,TRBJ2-7,10,ASSGAPYEQY
TRBV12-3/TRBV12-4,TRBJ1-4,12,ASSLTGGSEKLF
TRBV19,TRBJ2-1,19,ASSMDPPGLAGGGIYNEQF
TRBV25-1,TRBJ2-3,14,AGSELGAGSTDTQY
TRBV27,TRBJ2-7,12,ASSISTGLHEQY
TRBV7-7,TRBJ2-6,11,ASSFAGMNTEA
TRBV7-2,TRBJ2-5,12,ASSSSGVMETQY
TRBV2,TRBJ1-1,12,ASVVTGVMTEAF
TRBV6-5,TRBJ2-3,9,ASSGGGTRY
TRBV28,TRBJ2-6,13,ASSPHPAGANVLT
TRBV5-4,TRBJ2-1,13,ASSLGGQGRSEQF